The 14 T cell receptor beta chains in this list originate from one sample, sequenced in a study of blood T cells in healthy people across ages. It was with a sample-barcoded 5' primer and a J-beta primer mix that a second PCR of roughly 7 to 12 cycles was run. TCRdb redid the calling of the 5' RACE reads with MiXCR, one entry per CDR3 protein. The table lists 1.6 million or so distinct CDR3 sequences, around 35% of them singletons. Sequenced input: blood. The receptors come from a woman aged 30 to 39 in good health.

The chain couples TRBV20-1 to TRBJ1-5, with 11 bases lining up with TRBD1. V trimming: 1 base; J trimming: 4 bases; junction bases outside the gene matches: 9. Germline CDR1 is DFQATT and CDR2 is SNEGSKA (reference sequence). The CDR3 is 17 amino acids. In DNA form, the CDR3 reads TGCAGTGCTAGAGTCAGAGGACAGGGGGCACGTAATCAGCCCCAGCATTTT. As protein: CSARVRGQGARNQPQHF.

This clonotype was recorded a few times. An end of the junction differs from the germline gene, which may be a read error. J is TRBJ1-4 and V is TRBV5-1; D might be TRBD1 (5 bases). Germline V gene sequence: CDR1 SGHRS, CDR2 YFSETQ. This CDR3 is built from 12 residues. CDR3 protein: CAGSTGREKLFF. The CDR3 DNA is TGCGCCGGCAGCACAGGACGGGAAAAACTGTTTTTT.

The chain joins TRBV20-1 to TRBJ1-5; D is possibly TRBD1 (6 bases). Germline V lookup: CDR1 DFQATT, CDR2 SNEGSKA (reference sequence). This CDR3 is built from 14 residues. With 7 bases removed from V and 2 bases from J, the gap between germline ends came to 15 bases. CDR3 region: CSVPLRGGNQPQHF. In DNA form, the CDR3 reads TGCAGTGTTCCTCTCAGGGGCGGCAATCAGCCCCAGCATTTT.

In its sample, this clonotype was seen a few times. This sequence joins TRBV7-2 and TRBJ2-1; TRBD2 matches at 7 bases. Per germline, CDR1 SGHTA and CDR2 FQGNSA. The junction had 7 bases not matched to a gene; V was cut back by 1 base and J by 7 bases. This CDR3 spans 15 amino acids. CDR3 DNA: TGTGCCAGCAGCTTAGTGGCTAGCGGTCGGAATGAGCAGTTCTTC. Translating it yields CASSLVASGRNEQFF.

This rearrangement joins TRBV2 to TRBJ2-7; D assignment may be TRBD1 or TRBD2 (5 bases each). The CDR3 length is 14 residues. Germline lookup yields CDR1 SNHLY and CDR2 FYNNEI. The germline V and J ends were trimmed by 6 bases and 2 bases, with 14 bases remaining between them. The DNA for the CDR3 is TGTGCCAGCAGACCACGGGGCGCGGCCTACGAGCAGTACTTC. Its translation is CASRPRGAAYEQYF.

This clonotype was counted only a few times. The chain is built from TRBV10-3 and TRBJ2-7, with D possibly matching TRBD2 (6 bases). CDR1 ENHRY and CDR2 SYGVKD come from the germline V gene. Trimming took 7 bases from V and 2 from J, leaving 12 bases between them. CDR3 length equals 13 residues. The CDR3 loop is CAITGGVTYEQYF. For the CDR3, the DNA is TGTGCCATCACCGGAGGGGTAACCTACGAGCAGTACTTC.

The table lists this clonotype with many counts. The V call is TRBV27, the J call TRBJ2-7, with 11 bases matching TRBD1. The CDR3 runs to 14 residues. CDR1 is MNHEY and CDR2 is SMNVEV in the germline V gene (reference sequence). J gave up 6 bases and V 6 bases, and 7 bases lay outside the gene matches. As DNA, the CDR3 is TGTGCCAGCAGCCGCGGACAGGGGGCGGGCGAGCAGTACTTC. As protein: CASSRGQGAGEQYF.

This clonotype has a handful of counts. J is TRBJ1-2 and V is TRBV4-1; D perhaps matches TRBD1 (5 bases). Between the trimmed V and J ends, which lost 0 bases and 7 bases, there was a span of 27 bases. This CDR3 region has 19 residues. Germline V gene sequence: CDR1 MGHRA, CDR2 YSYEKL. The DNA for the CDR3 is TGCGCCAGCAGCCAAGATCTTGGTGGCAGGGTACGGCCATCTTTTGGCTACACCTTC. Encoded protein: CASSQDLGGRVRPSFGYTF.

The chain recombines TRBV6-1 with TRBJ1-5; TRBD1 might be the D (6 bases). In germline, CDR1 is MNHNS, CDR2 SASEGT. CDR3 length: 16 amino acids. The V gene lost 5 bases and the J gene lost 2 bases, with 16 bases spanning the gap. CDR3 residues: CASSPPSGVRNQPQHF. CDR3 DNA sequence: TGTGCCAGCAGTCCTCCCTCAGGGGTACGCAATCAGCCCCAGCATTTT.

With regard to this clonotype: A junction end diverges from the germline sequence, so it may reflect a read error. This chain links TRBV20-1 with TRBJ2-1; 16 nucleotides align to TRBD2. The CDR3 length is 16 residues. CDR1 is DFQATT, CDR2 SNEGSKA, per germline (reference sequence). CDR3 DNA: TGCAGCGCTACGGGACTAGCGGGAGGGAATTACAATGAGCAGTTCTTC. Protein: CSATGLAGGNYNEQFF.

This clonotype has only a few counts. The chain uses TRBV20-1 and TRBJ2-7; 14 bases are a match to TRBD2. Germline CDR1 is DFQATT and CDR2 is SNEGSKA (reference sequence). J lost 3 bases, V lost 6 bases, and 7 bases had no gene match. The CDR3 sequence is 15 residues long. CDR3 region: CSADPGLAGDYEQYF. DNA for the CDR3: TGCAGTGCCGATCCGGGACTAGCGGGAGACTACGAGCAGTACTTC.

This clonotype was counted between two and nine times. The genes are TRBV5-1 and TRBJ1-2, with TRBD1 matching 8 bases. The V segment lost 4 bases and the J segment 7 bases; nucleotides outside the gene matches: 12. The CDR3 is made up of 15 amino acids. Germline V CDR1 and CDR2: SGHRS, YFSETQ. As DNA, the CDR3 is TGCGCCAGCAGCACGACAGGGGACGTTGCCCTTGGCTACACCTTC. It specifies CASSTTGDVALGYTF.

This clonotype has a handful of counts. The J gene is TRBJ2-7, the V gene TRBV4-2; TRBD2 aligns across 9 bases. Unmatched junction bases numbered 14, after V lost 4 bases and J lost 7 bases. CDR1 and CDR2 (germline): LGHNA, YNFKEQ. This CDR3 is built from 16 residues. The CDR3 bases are TGTGCCAGCAGCCCAGACGGGGGGACTAGCCCAGGGGAGCAGTACTTC. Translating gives CASSPDGGTSPGEQYF.

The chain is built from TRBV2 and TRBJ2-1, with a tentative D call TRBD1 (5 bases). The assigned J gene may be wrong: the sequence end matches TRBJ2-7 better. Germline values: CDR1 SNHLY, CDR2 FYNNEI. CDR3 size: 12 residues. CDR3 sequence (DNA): TGTGCCAGCAGAGAGCAGGGAAACGAGCAGTACTTC. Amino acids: CASREQGNEQYF.